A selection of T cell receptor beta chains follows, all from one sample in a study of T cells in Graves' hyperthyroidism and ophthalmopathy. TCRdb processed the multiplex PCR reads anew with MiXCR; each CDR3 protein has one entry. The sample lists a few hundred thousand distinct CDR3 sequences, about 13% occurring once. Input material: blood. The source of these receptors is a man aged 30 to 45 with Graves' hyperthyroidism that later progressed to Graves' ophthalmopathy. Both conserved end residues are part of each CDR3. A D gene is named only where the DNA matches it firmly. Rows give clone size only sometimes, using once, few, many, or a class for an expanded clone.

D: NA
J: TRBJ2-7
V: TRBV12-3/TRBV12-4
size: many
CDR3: CASSPKKGGGYEQYF
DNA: TGTGCCAGCAGTCCGAAGAAGGGGGGGGGCTACGAGCAGTACTTC

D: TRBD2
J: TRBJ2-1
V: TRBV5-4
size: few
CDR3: CASSAGLAGGLTYYNEQFF
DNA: TGTGCCAGCAGCGCGGGACTAGCGGGGGGGTTAACCTACTACAATGAGCAGTTCTTC

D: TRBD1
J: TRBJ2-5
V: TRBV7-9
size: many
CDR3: CASSWDRDRAETQYF
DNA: TGTGCCAGCAGCTGGGACAGGGATAGAGCAGAGACCCAGTACTTC

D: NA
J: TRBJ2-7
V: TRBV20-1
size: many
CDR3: CSARDQWGQGTVSYEQYF
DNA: TGCAGTGCTAGAGATCAGTGGGGGCAGGGGACTGTCTCCTACGAGCAGTACTTC

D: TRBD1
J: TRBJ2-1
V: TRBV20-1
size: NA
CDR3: CSATGQGKSNEQFF
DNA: TGCAGTGCTACCGGACAGGGAAAATCCAATGAGCAGTTCTTC

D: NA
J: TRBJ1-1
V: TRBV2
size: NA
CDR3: CATCVNTEAFF
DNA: TGTGCCACTTGTGTGAACACTGAAGCTTTCTTT

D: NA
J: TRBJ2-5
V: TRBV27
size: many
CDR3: CASSPLKPGHGAKETQYF
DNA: TGTGCCAGCAGTCCACTCAAACCTGGGCACGGTGCCAAAGAGACCCAGTACTTC

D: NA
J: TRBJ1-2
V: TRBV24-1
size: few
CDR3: CATSDSRSHGYTF
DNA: TGTGCCACCAGTGATTCTCGGTCGCATGGCTACACCTTC

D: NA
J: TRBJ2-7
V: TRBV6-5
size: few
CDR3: CASSYIGRGYEQYF
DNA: TGTGCCAGCAGTTACATCGGCCGGGGGTACGAGCAGTACTTC

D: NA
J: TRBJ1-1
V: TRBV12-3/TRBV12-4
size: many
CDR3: CASSRLAGQGEAFF
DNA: TGTGCCAGCAGCCGCCTTGCGGGGCAAGGGGAAGCTTTCTTT

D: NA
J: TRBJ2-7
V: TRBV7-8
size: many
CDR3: CASSLTLTGQSYEQYF
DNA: TGTGCCAGCAGCTTAACCCTTACGGGACAATCCTACGAGCAGTACTTC

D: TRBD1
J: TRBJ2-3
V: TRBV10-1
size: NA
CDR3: CASSGTGGRLGTQYF
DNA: TGCGCCAGCAGCGGGACAGGGGGGAGGTTGGGTACGCAGTATTTT

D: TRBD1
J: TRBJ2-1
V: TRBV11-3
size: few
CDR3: CASSSWGGQGTYNEQFF
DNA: TGTGCCAGCAGCTCCTGGGGGGGACAGGGGACCTACAATGAGCAGTTCTTC

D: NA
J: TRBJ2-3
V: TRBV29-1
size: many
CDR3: CSAPREGLGDTQYF
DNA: TGCAGCGCCCCCCGAGAGGGCCTTGGAGATACGCAGTATTTT

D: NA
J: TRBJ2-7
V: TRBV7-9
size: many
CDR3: CASSQEDSYEQYF
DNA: TGTGCCAGCAGCCAAGAAGACTCCTACGAGCAGTACTTC

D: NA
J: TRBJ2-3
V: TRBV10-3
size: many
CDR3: CAISDNTDTQYF
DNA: TGTGCCATCAGTGATAACACAGATACGCAGTATTTT

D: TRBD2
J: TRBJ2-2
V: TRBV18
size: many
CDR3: CASSYGTSNGELFF
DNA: TGTGCCAGCTCATACGGGACTAGCAACGGGGAGCTGTTTTTT

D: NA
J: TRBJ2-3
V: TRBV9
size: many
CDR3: CASSPGTRGTDTQYF
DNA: TGTGCCAGCAGCCCCGGGACACGAGGCACAGATACGCAGTATTTT

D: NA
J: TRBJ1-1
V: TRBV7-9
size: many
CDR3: CASSPDSIFLAFF
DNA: TGTGCCAGCAGCCCGGACAGTATCTTTCTAGCTTTCTTT

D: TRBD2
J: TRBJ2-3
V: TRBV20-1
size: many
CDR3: CSARDSGGFTDTQYF
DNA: TGCAGTGCTAGAGACAGCGGGGGATTCACAGATACGCAGTATTTT

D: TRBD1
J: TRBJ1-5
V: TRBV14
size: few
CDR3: CASSQDLDRESNQPQHF
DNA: TGTGCCAGCAGCCAAGATCTAGACAGGGAGAGCAATCAGCCCCAGCATTTT

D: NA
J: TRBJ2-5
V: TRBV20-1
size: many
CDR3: CSGAPAGPARAQYF
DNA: TGCAGTGGCGCGCCCGCGGGGCCAGCACGCGCCCAGTACTTC

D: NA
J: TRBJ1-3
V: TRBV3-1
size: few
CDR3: CASSQQNSGNTIYF
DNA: TGTGCCAGCAGCCAACAGAACTCTGGAAACACCATATATTTT

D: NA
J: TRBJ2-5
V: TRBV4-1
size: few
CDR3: CASSQLQGDQETQYF
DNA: TGCGCCAGCAGCCAATTACAGGGTGACCAAGAGACCCAGTACTTC

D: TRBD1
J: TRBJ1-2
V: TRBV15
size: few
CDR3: CATSRPRDRGNYGYTF
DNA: TGTGCCACCAGCAGACCCCGCGACAGGGGAAACTATGGCTACACCTTC

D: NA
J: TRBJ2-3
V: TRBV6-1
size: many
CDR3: CASSEAQGAYTDTQYF
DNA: TGTGCCAGCAGTGAAGCACAGGGTGCCTACACAGATACGCAGTATTTT

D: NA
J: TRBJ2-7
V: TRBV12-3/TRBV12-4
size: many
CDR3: CASSTRGYEQYF
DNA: TGTGCCAGCAGTACAAGGGGCTACGAGCAGTACTTC

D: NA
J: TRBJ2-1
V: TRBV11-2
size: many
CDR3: CASSWTSSGEQFF
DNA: TGTGCCAGCAGCTGGACCTCGAGCGGTGAGCAGTTCTTC

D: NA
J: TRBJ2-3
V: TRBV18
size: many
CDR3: CASSPPNTDTQYF
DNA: TGTGCCAGCTCACCACCTAACACAGATACGCAGTATTTT

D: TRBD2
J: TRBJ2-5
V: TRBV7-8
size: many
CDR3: CASSLSAGGQETQYF
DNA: TGTGCCAGCAGCTTATCGGCGGGGGGGCAGGAGACCCAGTACTTC

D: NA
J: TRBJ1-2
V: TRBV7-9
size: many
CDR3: CASSPPGGGNYGYTF
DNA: TGTGCCAGCAGCCCCCCCGGGGGCGGGAACTATGGCTACACCTTC

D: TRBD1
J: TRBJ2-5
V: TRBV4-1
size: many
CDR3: CASSQDRGRQETQYF
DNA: TGCGCCAGCAGCCAGGACAGGGGTAGACAAGAGACCCAGTACTTC

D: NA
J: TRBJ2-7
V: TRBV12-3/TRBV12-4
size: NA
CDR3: CASSLQVSYEQYF
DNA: TGTGCCAGCAGTCTTCAGGTTTCCTACGAGCAGTACTTC

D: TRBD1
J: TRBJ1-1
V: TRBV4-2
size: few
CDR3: CASNSRGPSTEAFF
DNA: TGTGCCAGCAACAGCAGGGGGCCGAGCACTGAAGCTTTCTTT

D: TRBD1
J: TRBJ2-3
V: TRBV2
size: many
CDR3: CASIEDRNTDTQYF
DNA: TGTGCCAGCATAGAGGACAGGAACACAGATACGCAGTATTTT

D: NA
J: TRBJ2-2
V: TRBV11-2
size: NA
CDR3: CASSPKGVVGELFF
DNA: TGTGCCAGCAGCCCAAAAGGGGTTGTCGGGGAGCTGTTTTTT

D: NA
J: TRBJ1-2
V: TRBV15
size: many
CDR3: CATSRDPRNYGYTF
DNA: TGTGCCACCAGCAGAGATCCAAGGAACTATGGCTACACCTTC

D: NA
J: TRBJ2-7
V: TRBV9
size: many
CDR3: CASSVEAVEQYF
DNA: TGTGCCAGCAGCGTAGAAGCCGTCGAGCAGTACTTC

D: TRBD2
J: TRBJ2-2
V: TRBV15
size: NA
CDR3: CATSREAGGLPGELFF
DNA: TGTGCCACCAGCAGAGAGGCGGGGGGGCTGCCCGGGGAGCTGTTTTTT

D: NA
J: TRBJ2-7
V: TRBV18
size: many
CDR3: CASSSQGEGREQYF
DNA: TGTGCCAGCTCATCCCAGGGCGAGGGGAGGGAGCAGTACTTC

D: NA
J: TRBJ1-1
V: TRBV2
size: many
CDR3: CASIGTEAFF
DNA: TGTGCCAGCATAGGGACAGAAGCTTTCTTT

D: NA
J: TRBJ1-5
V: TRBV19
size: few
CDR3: CASSDARQVNQPQHF
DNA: TGTGCCAGTAGTGACGCCAGACAGGTTAATCAGCCCCAGCATTTT

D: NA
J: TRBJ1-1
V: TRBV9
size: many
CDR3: CASSVGATNTEAFF
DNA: TGTGCCAGCAGCGTAGGAGCGACTAACACTGAAGCTTTCTTT

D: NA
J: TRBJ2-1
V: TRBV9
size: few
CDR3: CASSVFGESSYNEQFF
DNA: TGTGCCAGCAGCGTATTCGGTGAGAGCTCCTACAATGAGCAGTTCTTC

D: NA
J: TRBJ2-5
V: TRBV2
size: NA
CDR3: CASGTGARETQYF
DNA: TGTGCCAGCGGGACGGGGGCCCGGGAGACCCAGTACTTC

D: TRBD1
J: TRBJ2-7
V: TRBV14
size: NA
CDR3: CASSLGTGRNEQYF
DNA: TGTGCCAGCAGCCTCGGGACAGGGAGGAACGAGCAGTACTTC

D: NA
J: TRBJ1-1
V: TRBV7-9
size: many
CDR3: CASSFRPVEAFF
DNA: TGTGCCAGCAGCTTTCGACCAGTTGAAGCTTTCTTT

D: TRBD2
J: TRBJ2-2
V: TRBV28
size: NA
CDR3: CASIPGGTGELFF
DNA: TGTGCCAGCATTCCGGGGGGTACCGGGGAGCTGTTTTTT